Shown below are 17 T cell receptor beta chains from a single sample sequenced in a study of early T cells in non-severe SARS-CoV-2 infection. TCRdb reanalysed the 5' RACE reads using MiXCR and keeps one entry per CDR3 protein. Seen here are some 80,000 distinct CDR3 sequences, roughly 15% observed once, and the top ten hold about 1.4%. Sequences were obtained from whole blood. The receptors shown here come from an adult who was a healthcare worker with PCR-confirmed SARS-CoV-2 infection or an uninfected control (not recorded which).

This clonotype was counted at least ten times. This rearrangement joins TRBV2 to TRBJ1-4, with D unclear. Germline V gives CDR1 SNHLY, CDR2 FYNNEI. V lost 9 bases to trimming and J lost 8 bases, with 19 bases between them. This CDR3 has 14 amino acids. The CDR3 nucleotides are TGTGCCAGTCGGAACCGGGCAGCGAGCGAAAAACTGTTTTTT. Translated, it gives CASRNRAASEKLFF. The entire variable domain, with the rest obtained from reference TRBV2 and TRBJ1-4, is as follows: EPEVTQTPSHQVTQMGQEVILRCVPISNHLYFYWYRQILGQKVEFLVSFYNNEISEKSEIFDDQFSVERPDGSNFTLKIRSTKLEDSAMYFCASRNRAASEKLFFGSGTQLSVL.

This chain uses TRBV27 with TRBJ1-2, with D possibly being TRBD1 (5 bases). With 5 bases removed from V and 4 bases from J, the gap between germline ends came to 20 bases. The germline V gene has CDR1 MNHEY and CDR2 SMNVEV (reference sequence). This CDR3 contains 16 residues. The CDR3 sequence: CASSLRDSTTRYGYTF. The CDR3 bases are TGTGCCAGCAGTCTGCGCGACAGCACCACCCGCTATGGCTACACCTTC.

In this sample, this clonotype turned up many times. This rearrangement joins TRBV27 to TRBJ1-4; D is ambiguous. V was pared by 4 bases and J by 3 bases, with 9 bases between. Germline lookup yields CDR1 MNHEY and CDR2 SMNVEV (reference sequence). The CDR3 has 14 amino acids. Here the CDR3 reads CASSSSLANEKLFF. Written as DNA, the CDR3 is TGTGCCAGCAGTTCCAGCCTGGCTAATGAAAAACTGTTTTTT.

In the case of this clonotype: This sequence may be a read error, since a much larger clone differs from it by one base. The chain carries TRBV5-6 and TRBJ2-7; 9 nucleotides line up with TRBD1. There are 15 residues in the CDR3. Germline-derived CDR1 and CDR2 are SGHDT and YYEEEE. Written as DNA, the CDR3 is TGTGCCAACAGCTTCGGACAGGGGAACCCCTACGAGCAGTACTTC. Translation gives CANSFGQGNPYEQYF.

The gene calls are TRBV4-2 and TRBJ2-2; 12 nucleotides line up with TRBD2. Germline CDR1 and CDR2: LGHNA and YNFKEQ. The V segment lost 1 base and the J segment 7 bases; nucleotides outside the gene matches: 4. The CDR3 totals 16 residues. In DNA form, the CDR3 reads TGTGCCAGCAGCCAAGCTAGCGGGGGGGTTGGCGGGGAGCTGTTTTTT. Encoded protein: CASSQASGGVGGELFF.

The CDR3 nucleotides are TGTGCCAGCAGTACCGGGCCTCAGGATCCCTCACCCCTCCACTTT. It is translated as CASSTGPQDPSPLHF. The chain links TRBV5-7 to TRBJ1-6; no clear D. TRBV5-7 is classed as an ORF, of uncertain function. V lost 5 bases and J 10 bases, leaving 19 bases between the germline ends. The CDR3 extends over 15 amino acids.

The table lists this clonotype with many counts. The rearrangement joins TRBV5-1 to TRBJ2-2; tentatively, D is TRBD2 (6 bases). Trimming pared 2 bases from V and 6 bases from J, leaving 8 bases between. Germline CDR1 is SGHRS and CDR2 is YFSETQ. The CDR3 extends over 13 amino acids. In DNA, the CDR3 is TGCGCCAGCAGCTTCGGGAGTGCCGGGGAGCTGTTTTTT. It is translated as CASSFGSAGELFF.

This clonotype was seen a few times. The CDR3 here is CSVADRGGRFPEAFF. Written as DNA, the CDR3 is TGCAGCGTGGCCGACAGGGGCGGTCGGTTTCCTGAAGCTTTCTTT. The chain has TRBV29-1 and TRBJ1-1; TRBD1 matches 8 bases. The CDR3 is 15 amino acids. Germline loops: CDR1 SQVTM, CDR2 ANQGSEA. The trim removed 6 bases at V and 6 bases at J, leaving 15 bases unmatched.

This chain connects TRBV9 to TRBJ2-2; D possibly matches TRBD1 or TRBD2 (5 bases each). Trimming removed 2 bases from V and 7 bases from J, with 15 bases in between. In germline, CDR1 is SGDLS, CDR2 YYNGEE. CDR3 size: 15 residues. The CDR3 spells CASSVGTVGVGELFF. CDR3 DNA sequence: TGTGCCAGCAGCGTTGGGACCGTGGGGGTCGGGGAGCTGTTTTTT.

This clonotype was detected many times. The chain combines TRBV30 with TRBJ1-2, with a weak D call TRBD1 (6 bases). From germline, CDR1 is GTSNPN and CDR2 SVGIG (reference sequence). V lost 0 bases and J lost 7, with 9 bases in between. This CDR3 is built from 12 residues. CDR3 residues: CAWSVLRGGYTF. CDR3 bases: TGTGCCTGGAGTGTACTCAGGGGTGGCTACACCTTC. The whole variable domain, remainder taken from reference TRBV30 and TRBJ1-2, is SQTIHQWPATLVQPVGSPLSLECTVEGTSNPNLYWYRQAAGRGLQLLFYSVGIGQISSEVPQNLSASRPQDRQFILSSKKLLLSDSGFYLCAWSVLRGGYTFGSGTRLTVV.

This clonotype was counted many times. This rearrangement joins TRBV23-1 to TRBJ2-1; D is possibly TRBD2 (5 bases). TRBV23-1 is reported as an ORF; its role is uncertain. CDR3 length: 14 amino acids. The V end lost 1 base, the J end lost 7 bases, and 11 bases lay between the germline ends. This CDR3 is CASSQFSSLNEQFF. The CDR3 DNA sequence: TGCGCCAGCAGTCAATTTTCTAGCTTGAATGAGCAGTTCTTC.

The rearrangement joins TRBV6-1 to TRBJ2-2, with 9 bases that match TRBD2. This CDR3 comprises 16 residues. V lost 8 bases to trimming and J lost 5 bases; unmatched junction nucleotides: 12. The germline V gene encodes CDR1 MNHNS and CDR2 SASEGT. CDR3 sequence reads: CASVWISGGNTGELFF. The CDR3 DNA reads TGTGCCAGCGTCTGGATAAGCGGGGGGAATACCGGGGAGCTGTTTTTT.

This chain connects TRBV21-1 to TRBJ2-2; TRBD1 was called by the table and not checked on the DNA. TRBV21-1 is classified as a pseudogene. CDR3 size: 18 residues. As DNA, the CDR3 is TGTGCCAGCAGAAAGAACACAACTCGGACAGGCGACACCGGGGAGCTGTTTTTT. Protein product: CASRKNTTRTGDTGELFF.

The table lists this clonotype with many counts. The J gene is TRBJ1-4, the V gene TRBV19; D not resolved. V lost 10 bases and J 2 bases, leaving 8 bases between the germline ends. Germline V CDR1 and CDR2: LNHDA, SQIVND (reference sequence). There are 12 residues in the CDR3. For the CDR3, the DNA is TGTGCCACGCGTAGGACTAATGAAAAACTGTTTTTT. This translates into CATRRTNEKLFF.

This clonotype was recorded a few times. V is TRBV12-3 or TRBV12-4 and J is TRBJ2-1; D is perhaps TRBD1 (6 bases). The CDR3 loop spans 15 amino acids. V lost 7 bases to trimming and J lost 4 bases, with 17 bases between them. This chain's CDR3 is CASINRDEGYNEQFF. The CDR3 DNA sequence: TGTGCCAGCATTAACAGGGATGAAGGTTACAATGAGCAGTTCTTC.

Many counts were recorded for this clonotype. The V call is TRBV6-2 or TRBV6-3, the J call TRBJ2-3; unclear D gene. The CDR3 consists of 14 residues. V was pared by 2 bases and J by 2 bases, with 8 bases between. Looked up from germline, CDR1 is MNHEY and CDR2 is SVGEGT. CDR3 residues: CASSYGPPTDTQYF. As DNA, the CDR3 is TGTGCCAGCAGTTACGGGCCTCCCACAGATACGCAGTATTTT.

The chain is built from TRBV20-1 and TRBJ1-2, with D perhaps matching TRBD1 (6 bases). Germline V gene data show CDR1 as DFQATT and CDR2 as SNEGSKA (reference sequence). CDR3 length: 10 amino acids. V lost 5 bases to trimming and J lost 8 bases, with 9 bases between them. The DNA for the CDR3 is TGCAGTGCTGAGGGGGGAGGCTACACCTTC. This sequence encodes CSAEGGGYTF.